The next 2 T cell receptor beta chains were all read from a single sample in a study of blood T cell repertoires in COVID-19. TCRdb keeps only in-frame clones here, not all; method: immunoSEQ multiplex PCR. The sample records hundreds of thousands of clones, roughly nine tenths being singletons. Sequencing input: PBMCs or T cells enriched from blood (not recorded which). The source is a man aged 55 to 69 who had recovered from COVID-19.

V gene TRBV6-1 combines with J gene TRBJ1-1; D is undetermined. Deletions cut 2 bases from V and 5 bases from J, with 9 bases between. This CDR3 is 13 amino acids long. The germline V gene has CDR1 MNHNS and CDR2 SASEGT. Here the CDR3 DNA reads TGTGCCAGCAGTGAATTTGGGGAGACTGAAGCTTTCTTT. Its protein product is CASSEFGETEAFF.

This clone was counted between two and nine times. The chain has TRBV2 and TRBJ1-3, with 9 bases lining up with TRBD1. The CDR3 covers 16 residues. J was trimmed by 1 base and V by 6 bases; bases with no gene match: 7. Looked up from germline, CDR1 is SNHLY and CDR2 is FYNNEI. CDR3 DNA: TGTGCCAGCAGCTCTATGGGGACAGGGTCTGGAAACACCATATATTTT. This encodes CASSSMGTGSGNTIYF.